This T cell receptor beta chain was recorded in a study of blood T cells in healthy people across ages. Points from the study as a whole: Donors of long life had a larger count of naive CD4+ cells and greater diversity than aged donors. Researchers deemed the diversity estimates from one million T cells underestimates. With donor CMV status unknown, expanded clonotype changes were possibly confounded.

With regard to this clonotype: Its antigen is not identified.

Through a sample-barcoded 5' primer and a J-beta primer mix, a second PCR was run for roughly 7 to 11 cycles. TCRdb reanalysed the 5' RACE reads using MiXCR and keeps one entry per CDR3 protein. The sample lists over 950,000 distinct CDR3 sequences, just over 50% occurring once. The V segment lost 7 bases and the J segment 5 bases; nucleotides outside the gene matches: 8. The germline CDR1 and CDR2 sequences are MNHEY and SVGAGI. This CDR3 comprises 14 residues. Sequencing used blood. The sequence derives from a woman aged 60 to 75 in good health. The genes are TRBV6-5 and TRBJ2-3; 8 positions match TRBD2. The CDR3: CASNPAGGIDTQYF. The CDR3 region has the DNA TGTGCCAGCAATCCGGCGGGGGGTATAGATACGCAGTATTTT.